Given below is one T cell receptor beta chain in context. Its antigen is still unknown. CDR1 SGDLS and CDR2 YYNGEE come from the germline V gene. This CDR3 has 14 amino acids. Trimming took off 0 bases at V and 9 bases at J, with 15 bases between the two ends. The data were taken from a study of Ad26.COV2.S vaccination and SARS-CoV-2 variants. Findings of the study overall: Researchers reported similar non-spike TCR breadth in vaccine and placebo recipients. Estimates derived from TCR breadth and depth analyses may have underestimated total T cell responses. Spike-specific CD8+ and CD4+ T cell responses reportedly showed substantial breadth after vaccination.

Measured with immunoSEQ multiplex PCR; TCRdb has only the in-frame clones, and not every one. The profile shows 87,000 or so clones, more than 65% of them singletons. The starting material was peripheral blood, obtained after recovery from COVID-19. This chain links TRBV9 with TRBJ1-2; D ambiguous. The TCR was taken from a human donor who had recovered from COVID-19. This CDR3 is CASSVGFLLESYTF. For the CDR3, the DNA is TGTGCCAGCAGCGTAGGCTTCCTATTGGAGAGCTACACCTTC.